The 2 T cell receptor beta chains in this list originate from one sample, sequenced in a study of cytomegalovirus exposure and HLA in healthy donors. Vbeta (60) and Jbeta (13) primers were used in the PCR. Sequencing was performed with immunoSEQ multiplex PCR; in TCRdb, only in-frame clones are kept and a portion is missing. The sample shows 150,000 to 200,000 clones, roughly 77% of them seen only once. Sequenced material: PBMCs. These receptors were taken from a woman in her fifties or sixties in good health and CMV-seronegative.

V and J are TRBV27 and TRBJ2-1, with 11 positions matching TRBD1. V was pared by 0 bases and J by 7 bases, with 14 bases of the junction left unmatched. Germline CDR1 reads MNHEY; CDR2 reads SMNVEV (reference sequence). CDR3 length: 19 residues. The CDR3 nucleotides read TGTGCCAGCAGTTTATCCTTCGGGTTTGGGACAGGGGGTGTTAATGAGCAGTTCTTC. Translated, it gives CASSLSFGFGTGGVNEQFF.

This chain connects TRBV18 to TRBJ2-1, with D hard to call. The CDR3 length is 12 residues. Between the trimmed V and J ends, which lost 2 bases and 7 bases, there was a span of 6 bases. Germline CDR1 and CDR2: KGHSH and LQKENI. The CDR3 loop is CASSPKLNEQFF. The CDR3 bases are TGTGCCAGCTCACCAAAACTTAATGAGCAGTTCTTC.